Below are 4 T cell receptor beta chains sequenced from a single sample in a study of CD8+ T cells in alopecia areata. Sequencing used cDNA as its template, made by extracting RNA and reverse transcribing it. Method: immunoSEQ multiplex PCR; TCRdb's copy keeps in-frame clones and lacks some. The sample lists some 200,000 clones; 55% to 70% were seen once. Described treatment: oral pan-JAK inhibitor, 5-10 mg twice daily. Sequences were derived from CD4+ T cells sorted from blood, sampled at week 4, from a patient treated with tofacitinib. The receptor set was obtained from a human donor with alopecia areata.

CDR3 nucleotide sequence: TGTGCCAGCAGTGAAAACCTTTCGGTAGTTGAAGCTTTCTTT. It is translated as CASSENLSVVEAFF. The V and J genes are TRBV2 and TRBJ1-1; D gene ambiguous. The ends were cut back, 2 bases at V and 7 bases at J, with 14 bases in the middle. The CDR3 covers 14 residues. Germline V CDR1 and CDR2: SNHLY, FYNNEI. The variable domain in full, completed from reference TRBV2 and TRBJ1-1, reads EPEVTQTPSHQVTQMGQEVILRCVPISNHLYFYWYRQILGQKVEFLVSFYNNEISEKSEIFDDQFSVERPDGSNFTLKIRSTKLEDSAMYFCASSENLSVVEAFFGQGTRLTVV.

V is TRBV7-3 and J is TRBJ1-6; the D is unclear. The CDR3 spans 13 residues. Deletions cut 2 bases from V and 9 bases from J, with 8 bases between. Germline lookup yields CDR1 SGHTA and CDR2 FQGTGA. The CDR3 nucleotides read TGTGCCAGCAGCTTATCAGGTGGTTCACCCCTCCACTTT. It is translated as CASSLSGGSPLHF.

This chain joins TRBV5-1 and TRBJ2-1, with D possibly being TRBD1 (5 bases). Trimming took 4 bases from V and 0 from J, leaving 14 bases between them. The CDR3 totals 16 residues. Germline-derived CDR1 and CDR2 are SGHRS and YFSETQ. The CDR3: CASSLAQGSSYNEQFF. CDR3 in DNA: TGCGCCAGCAGCCTGGCGCAGGGAAGCTCCTACAATGAGCAGTTCTTC.

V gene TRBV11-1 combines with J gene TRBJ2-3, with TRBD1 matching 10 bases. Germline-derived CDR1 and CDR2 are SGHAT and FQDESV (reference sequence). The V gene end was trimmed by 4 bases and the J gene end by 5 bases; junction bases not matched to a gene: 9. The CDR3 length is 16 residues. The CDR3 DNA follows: TGTGCCAGCAGCTCGCGATGGGACAGGGGAGGAGATACGCAGTATTTT. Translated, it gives CASSSRWDRGGDTQYF.